This T cell receptor beta chain was identified in a study of T cells in localized non-small cell lung cancer (TCRdb year 2020). Background for the entire study: T cell repertoires of hundreds of early-stage NSCLC patients were analyzed, with tumors being compared against uninvolved tumor-adjacent lungs. All 250 or so NSCLC patients in the cohort were treatment-naive and had localized lung tumors that were resected. A mean age of around 69 years was recorded for the NSCLC patients, of whom under 150 were male and about a hundred were female. Beyond this particular receptor, the publication reports: Longer overall survival was associated with higher blood T cell density, whereas shorter survival was associated with higher adjacent-lung clonality. Because the study design was exploratory, TCR variables were selected using unadjusted p-values without false-discovery rate correction. Uninvolved tumor-adjacent lung showed the highest T cell clonality, higher than tumor, which suggests more focused antigenic responses in the uninvolved tumor-adjacent lung. A median of about 53 of the top 100 tumor clones were detected in paired uninvolved adjacent lung, and approximately 28 of these tumor clones were also found among the top 100 clones of the paired uninvolved adjacent lung. Because multi-region sequencing of the tumors was not done, intratumor heterogeneity could not be ruled out.

At diagnosis, tumor, uninvolved tumor-adjacent lung and peripheral blood were collected and then preserved as a mix of FFPE and fresh-frozen material. For TCR repertoire profiling, blood samples were analyzed in the form of peripheral blood mononuclear cells. TCR beta CDR3 regions were sequenced from DNA using the immunoSEQ Assay. For the original study's pipeline: To compute T cell density, TCR beta template counts were normalized to usable DNA, which was estimated by amplifying housekeeping genes. The preseqR package was used to estimate richness by extrapolating to 400,000 templates for PBMC samples and to 120,000 templates for tissue samples. Clonality was taken to be one minus Pielou's evenness. To identify tissue-enriched TCRs, differential abundance testing was run on productive amino-acid clonotypes with a minimum total count of 5 and an alpha of 0.1. Repertoire overlap between compartments was quantified with the Jaccard Index and Morisita Overlap Index. TCR beta CDR3s were clustered by GLIPH together with public tetramer-defined viral CDR3s, and at least three viral sequences plus V-gene enrichment were required for viral motifs. TCRdb took this table from immuneACCESS and kept in-frame rearrangements with V and J called. Such tables lack part of the clones; where checked against another copy, unresolved V genes explain under half of the gap, and the rest is unexplained. Clonal size and the V and J genes are those of that table, whereas D and trimming came from the DNA. The sample has approximately 54,000 clones on record, about four fifths of them singletons. 15% to 20% of the sample rests with the top ten.

The germline V gene (reference sequence) yields MNHNY for CDR1 and SVGAGI for CDR2. The CDR3 spans 13 residues, from the cysteine through the phenylalanine. Only the CDR3 region is kept as DNA, spanning 39 bases read in frame from base 1. Deletion took 5 bases off V and 7 bases off J, with a span of 12 bases between the germline ends. Comment on this clone: This receptor's antigen is unknown. No base quality information exists; no much larger clone differs at one position.

The sequence links TRBV6-6 to TRBJ1-5; the D gene cannot be resolved reliably. Source: peripheral blood, taken before any cancer treatment. This receptor was obtained from a female donor older than 55 with stage II squamous cell lung carcinoma. The nucleotide sequence reads TGTGCCAGCAGTGACGTAGGAGACCAGCCCCAGCATTTT. This sequence encodes CASSDVGDQPQHF.